Below are 21 T cell receptor beta chains sequenced from a single sample in a study of T cell repertoires in cytomegalovirus infection. Their antigen targets remain unknown. Each CDR3 protein gets one entry after TCRdb re-called the reads with MiXCR. The data hold roughly 570,000 distinct CDR3 sequences, with 40% observed a single time. Material: cultured PBMCs, obtained from culture after CMV antigen stimulation. The receptors were gathered from a human donor in good health (CMV status not recorded). Some clones in this sample may be carry-over from other donors' samples.

The V call is TRBV29-1, the J call TRBJ2-6, with a weak D call TRBD1 (5 bases). Germline loops: CDR1 SQVTM, CDR2 ANQGSEA. Trimming removed 0 bases at V and 19 bases at J, with 28 bases between. The CDR3 covers 16 residues. The CDR3, as DNA: TGCAGCGTTGAAGATTTATTGAGCACTGGGGCCAACGTCCGTACTTTC. Protein product: CSVEDLLSTGANVRTF.

This clonotype was recorded only once. This chain connects TRBV4-3 to TRBJ2-2, with TRBD2 matching over 7 bases. Germline V gene lookup returns CDR1 LGHNA and CDR2 YSLEER. Trimming at V came to 3 bases and at J to 5 bases, leaving 12 bases not matched to a gene. The CDR3 contains 17 residues. As DNA, the CDR3 is TGCGCCAGCAGCCAGGCCCTAGCGGCCCAGGAAACCGGGGAGCTGTTTTTT. Amino acid sequence: CASSQALAAQETGELFF.

The table lists this clonotype with a count of one. This chain joins TRBV7-9 and TRBJ2-7, with 12 nucleotides matching TRBD1. CDR3 length: 14 residues. The V and J ends lost 10 bases and 6 bases, in that order; junction bases with no gene match: 10. Germline values: CDR1 SEHNR, CDR2 FQNEAQ (reference sequence). The CDR3 coding sequence is TGTGCCACTCAACCGGGACAGGGGGCGTTCGAGCAGTACTTC. Encoded protein: CATQPGQGAFEQYF.

Here the CDR3 DNA reads TGCAGTGCTAGTGAGCTGGATGGCTACACCTTC. This codes for CSASELDGYTF. The chain joins TRBV20-1 to TRBJ1-2; D remains unclear. V lost 3 bases and J 6 bases, leaving 8 bases between the germline ends. CDR3 size: 11 residues. Germline assignment: CDR1 DFQATT and CDR2 SNEGSKA (reference sequence).

This clonotype was recorded once. This chain uses TRBV7-4 with TRBJ2-5, with D unclear. V was shortened by 1 base and J by 5 bases, with 11 bases between the two germline ends. CDR1 is SGHVT and CDR2 is SQSDAQ in the germline V gene. This CDR3 region has 14 residues. The CDR3 nucleotides read TGTGCCAGCAGCTTAGGGGCCTTAACGGAGACCCAGTACTTC. It translates to CASSLGALTETQYF.

This chain joins TRBV2 and TRBJ2-2; D gene unclear. With 7 bases removed from V and 4 bases from J, the gap between germline ends came to 16 bases. The length of the CDR3 is 15 residues. CDR1 SNHLY and CDR2 FYNNEI come from the germline V gene. Here the CDR3 DNA reads TGTGCCAGCACCGGTCCCGAACGAGGCACCGGGGAGCTGTTTTTT. It specifies CASTGPERGTGELFF.

This clonotype was observed a few times. The rearrangement joins TRBV7-8 to TRBJ1-4, with D perhaps TRBD1 (5 bases). This CDR3 contains 18 residues. The V and J ends lost 5 bases and 7 bases respectively, with 26 bases between them. CDR1 is SGHVS and CDR2 is FQNEAQ in the germline V gene. The CDR3 region is CASSPKVVGGRRGEKLFF. DNA for the CDR3: TGTGCCAGCAGCCCAAAGGTGGTCGGGGGAAGACGTGGTGAAAAACTGTTTTTT. The full variable domain, rest sourced from reference TRBV7-8 and TRBJ1-4, is GAGVSQSPRYKVAKRGQDVALRCDPISGHVSLFWYQQALGQGPEFLTYFQNEAQLDKSGLPSDRFFAERPEGSVSTLKIQRTQQEDSAVYLCASSPKVVGGRRGEKLFFGSGTQLSVL.

V and J are TRBV28 and TRBJ2-7; 8 nucleotides line up with TRBD2. The germline CDR1 and CDR2 sequences are MDHEN and SYDVKM. CDR3 size: 16 residues. The V segment lost 1 base and the J segment 5 bases; nucleotides outside the gene matches: 10. The CDR3 sequence is CASSLSPAGVDHEQYF. DNA of the CDR3: TGTGCCAGCAGTTTATCCCCAGCGGGAGTCGACCACGAGCAGTACTTC.

This clonotype was observed a few times. The J gene is TRBJ2-7, the V gene TRBV19; D is perhaps TRBD2 (6 bases). The germline gives CDR1 LNHDA, CDR2 SQIVND (reference sequence). CDR3 length equals 15 residues. V was cut by 1 base and J by 6 bases, with 16 bases left in between. The CDR3 sequence is CASSIAVGGSREQYF. The CDR3 DNA follows: TGTGCCAGTAGTATAGCGGTCGGGGGATCCCGCGAGCAGTACTTC.

This clonotype occurred a few times. This chain uses TRBV7-6 with TRBJ2-4; 7 bases line up with TRBD2. Losses at the gene ends were 5 bases for V and 2 bases for J; bases not matched to a gene: 12. Germline assignment: CDR1 SGHVS and CDR2 FNYEAQ. There are 17 residues in the CDR3. CDR3 protein: CASSPARGGRTKNIQYF. The CDR3 nucleotides are TGTGCCAGCAGCCCAGCGCGGGGAGGGAGGACCAAAAACATTCAGTACTTC.

The sample holds many counts of this clonotype. The chain couples TRBV7-9 to TRBJ2-3, with D unresolved. The V end was cut by 5 bases, the J end by 2 bases, with 17 bases between. Germline V gene lookup returns CDR1 SEHNR and CDR2 FQNEAQ (reference sequence). This CDR3 has 16 residues. The CDR3 nucleotides read TGTGCCAGCAGCCTCGACGGGCGCGAAGACACAGATACGCAGTATTTT. Its translation is CASSLDGREDTDTQYF.

J is TRBJ2-3 and V is TRBV28; 7 nucleotides agree with TRBD1. Germline CDR1 reads MDHEN; CDR2 reads SYDVKM. J was trimmed by 4 bases and V by 6 bases; bases with no gene match: 10. The CDR3 runs 15 residues. In DNA, the CDR3 is TGTGCCAGCAGCCGGTGGACAGGAGGCGCAGATACGCAGTATTTT. It translates to CASSRWTGGADTQYF.

The chain employs TRBV18 and TRBJ2-1, with D possibly matching TRBD1 (5 bases). The V and J ends lost 1 base and 8 bases respectively, with 15 bases between them. There are 15 residues in the CDR3. Germline V gene data show CDR1 as KGHSH and CDR2 as LQKENI. The DNA of the CDR3 is TGTGCCAGCTCACCACTTTCAGGGTATTTCGATGAGCAGTTCTTC. This translates into CASSPLSGYFDEQFF.

The chain links TRBV20-1 to TRBJ2-3; D uncertain. V lost 2 bases and J 11 bases, leaving 8 bases between the germline ends. The CDR3 contains 10 residues. The germline gives CDR1 DFQATT, CDR2 SNEGSKA (reference sequence). Written as DNA, the CDR3 is TGCAGTGCTAGACTCTTTATGCAGTATTTT. This codes for CSARLFMQYF.

J is TRBJ2-7 and V is TRBV20-1; 11 bases fit TRBD1. Germline V gene data show CDR1 as DFQATT and CDR2 as SNEGSKA (reference sequence). The ends lost 5 bases at V and 2 bases at J; junction bases unmatched: 5. There are 14 residues in the CDR3. CDR3 DNA sequence: TGCAGTGCTGCACCGGGACAGGGGGCCTACGAGCAGTACTTC. Translated: CSAAPGQGAYEQYF.

V is TRBV7-8 and J is TRBJ2-2; no clear D gene. Trimming shortened V by 0 bases and J by 2 bases, and 10 bases separated the two germline ends. CDR1 and CDR2 from the germline V gene are SGHVS and FQNEAQ. The CDR3 is 16 residues long. CDR3 protein: CASSLAEVLNTGELFF. The CDR3, as DNA: TGTGCCAGCAGCTTAGCAGAAGTCCTAAACACCGGGGAGCTGTTTTTT.

The V and J genes are TRBV12-5 and TRBJ2-7, with D perhaps matching TRBD1 (6 bases). The CDR3 contains 15 residues. Germline assignment: CDR1 LGHNT and CDR2 FRNRAP. The V gene lost 2 bases and the J gene lost 6 bases, with 17 bases spanning the gap. The CDR3 DNA sequence: TGTGCTAGTGGTTTGATCCTCAAGGTAGGGGGCGAGCAGTACTTC. It translates to CASGLILKVGGEQYF.

This sequence joins TRBV12-3 or TRBV12-4 and TRBJ1-4; 7 bases align to TRBD1. The V segment lost 5 bases and the J segment 8 bases; nucleotides outside the gene matches: 5. The CDR3 has 13 amino acids. In DNA form, the CDR3 reads TGTGCCAGCAGTACAGGGGCCGGAGAAAAACTGTTTTTT. Amino acid sequence: CASSTGAGEKLFF.

This chain's CDR3 is CASSQVSTDFTGELFF. CDR3 bases: TGCGCCAGCAGCCAAGTTTCGACGGACTTTACCGGGGAGCTGTTTTTT. The chain carries TRBV4-3 and TRBJ2-2, with D perhaps matching TRBD2 (5 bases). Trimming shortened V by 1 base and J by 5 bases, and 14 bases separated the two germline ends. Germline assignment: CDR1 LGHNA and CDR2 YSLEER. The CDR3 runs 16 residues.

The gene calls are TRBV7-6 and TRBJ2-1; TRBD1 is a possible D gene (5 bases). Trimming removed 3 bases from V and 8 bases from J, with 11 bases in between. Germline loops: CDR1 SGHVS, CDR2 FNYEAQ. CDR3 length: 13 amino acids. The CDR3 here is CASSFGIGDEQFF. The CDR3 DNA reads as TGTGCCAGCAGCTTTGGTATAGGGGATGAGCAGTTCTTC.

This clonotype occurred many times. This sequence joins TRBV7-8 and TRBJ1-5; TRBD1 might be the D (5 bases). The CDR3 sequence is 15 residues long. CDR1 is SGHVS and CDR2 is FQNEAQ in the germline V gene. The V gene lost 1 base and the J gene lost 0 bases, with 7 bases spanning the gap. The chain's CDR3 is CASSLEGDSNQPQHF. In DNA form, the CDR3 reads TGTGCCAGCAGCTTAGAAGGGGATAGCAATCAGCCCCAGCATTTT.